This passage covers 28 T cell receptor beta chains from one sample sequenced in a study of T cells in Graves' hyperthyroidism and ophthalmopathy. From RNA transcripts, TCR beta CDR3 regions were amplified. RT-PCR in the first round (using the HTBI primer set) targeted the TCR CDR3. A single record per CDR3 protein comes from TCRdb applying MiXCR to the multiplex PCR reads. Of more than 450,000 distinct CDR3 sequences detected, about 15% appear once; the ten largest clones hold roughly 13%. Source material: blood. The origin of the receptors is a woman in her thirties or forties with Graves' hyperthyroidism.

In its sample, this clonotype was seen many times. The V gene is TRBV11-1, the J gene TRBJ2-5; D is uncertain. CDR1 is SGHAT, CDR2 FQDESV, per germline (reference sequence). V was clipped by 1 base and J by 1 base, with 7 bases between them. The CDR3 extends over 14 amino acids. CDR3 loop: CASSLEQSQETQYF. CDR3 DNA: TGTGCCAGCAGCTTAGAGCAGAGCCAAGAGACCCAGTACTTC.

This clonotype was observed at least ten times. The chain has TRBV12-3 or TRBV12-4 and TRBJ2-1; 14 nucleotides align to TRBD2. Unmatched junction bases numbered 4, after V lost 6 bases and J lost 3 bases. This CDR3 is built from 16 residues. The CDR3 reads CASRRTSGRFYNEQFF. DNA for the CDR3: TGTGCCAGCAGGAGGACTAGCGGGAGGTTCTACAATGAGCAGTTCTTC.

This clonotype has ten or more counts. The chain recombines TRBV30 with TRBJ2-5, with a weak D call TRBD1 (6 bases). The CDR3 spans 12 residues. Germline CDR1 and CDR2: GTSNPN and SVGIG (reference sequence). Between the trimmed V and J ends, which lost 5 bases and 5 bases, there was a span of 12 bases. Written as DNA, the CDR3 is TGTGCCTGGGGACAGAATGTGGAGACCCAGTACTTC. Residues: CAWGQNVETQYF.

This clonotype has a count of ten or more. The genes are TRBV7-9 and TRBJ1-1; D gene ambiguous. Trimming cost V 5 bases and J 4 bases, with 11 bases left between them. This CDR3 has 13 amino acids. From germline, CDR1 is SEHNR and CDR2 FQNEAQ (reference sequence). CDR3 in amino acids: CASSLGSTTEAFF. In nucleotides, the CDR3 is TGTGCCAGCAGCCTCGGGAGCACCACTGAAGCTTTCTTT.

Written as DNA, the CDR3 is TGTGCCAGCAGTTTTTGGGGACTAGCGGGAGGGGAGACCCAGTACTTC. Encoded protein: CASSFWGLAGGETQYF. The chain is built from TRBV28 and TRBJ2-5; 16 bases align to TRBD2. V lost 3 bases, J lost 5 bases, and 3 bases stayed unmatched. This CDR3 has 16 amino acids. The germline V gene encodes CDR1 MDHEN and CDR2 SYDVKM. Supplemented by reference TRBV28 and TRBJ2-5, the full variable domain reads DVKVTQSSRYLVKRTGEKVFLECVQDMDHENMFWYRQDPGLGLRLIYFSYDVKMKEKGDIPEGYSVSREKKERFSLILESASTNQTSMYLCASSFWGLAGGETQYFGPGTRLLVL.

In its sample, this clonotype was seen many times. The V gene is TRBV2, the J gene TRBJ2-3; D not certain. Germline lookup yields CDR1 SNHLY and CDR2 FYNNEI. This CDR3 spans 12 amino acids. The V gene lost 4 bases and the J gene lost 4 bases, with 6 bases spanning the gap. CDR3 coding DNA: TGTGCCAGCAGTGTCAGGTCAGATACGCAGTATTTT. It yields the protein CASSVRSDTQYF. The whole variable domain, filled in from reference TRBV2 and TRBJ2-3, reads EPEVTQTPSHQVTQMGQEVILRCVPISNHLYFYWYRQILGQKVEFLVSFYNNEISEKSEIFDDQFSVERPDGSNFTLKIRSTKLEDSAMYFCASSVRSDTQYFGPGTRLTVL.

V gene TRBV5-1 combines with J gene TRBJ1-5; a possible D gene is TRBD1 (5 bases). CDR1 is SGHRS and CDR2 is YFSETQ in the germline V gene. There are 14 residues in the CDR3. Trimming stripped 0 bases from V and 6 bases from J, with 10 bases between. The CDR3 is CASSLEGVGQPQHF. In DNA form, the CDR3 reads TGCGCCAGCAGCTTGGAAGGGGTTGGTCAGCCCCAGCATTTT.

The J gene is TRBJ2-1, the V gene TRBV9; D possibly corresponds to TRBD2 (5 bases). This CDR3 contains 12 residues. Germline lookup yields CDR1 SGDLS and CDR2 YYNGEE. Deletions cut 3 bases from V and 8 bases from J, with 9 bases between. CDR3 residues: CASSGRYHEQFF. The CDR3 DNA reads as TGTGCCAGCAGCGGGAGGTACCATGAGCAGTTCTTC.

This clonotype has a count of ten or more. The DNA is omitted, as the CDR3 cannot be located on it reliably, and the CDR3 follows TCRdb's listing. The V gene is TRBV12-3 or TRBV12-4, the J gene TRBJ2-5; the table's D call, TRBD1, has no DNA check behind it. A total of 23 residues make up the CDR3, ends included. The CDR3: CASSLGWGVKRPSTSGLSETQYF.

The table lists this clonotype with many counts. V usage is TRBV12-3 or TRBV12-4 and J usage is TRBJ2-1; D not resolved. V lost 7 bases and J 1 base, leaving 11 bases between the germline ends. This CDR3 has 14 amino acids. DNA of the CDR3: TGTGCCAGCAATGAGTTGAAGTCCTACAATGAGCAGTTCTTC. It codes for CASNELKSYNEQFF.

This clonotype was observed many times. The V and J genes are TRBV3-1 and TRBJ2-7, with 13 bases lining up with TRBD2. There are 15 residues in the CDR3. J gave up 5 bases and V 1 base, and 2 bases lay outside the gene matches. Germline V gene lookup returns CDR1 LGHDT and CDR2 YNNKEL (reference sequence). CDR3 in DNA: TGTGCCAGCAGCCAAGGGACTAGCGGGAGTAACGAGCAGTACTTC. Encoded protein: CASSQGTSGSNEQYF.

This clonotype was recorded at least ten times. The DNA of the CDR3 is TGTGCCACCAGCGTGGGCCCGCCCGGCTATGAGCAGTTCTTC. Translation: CATSVGPPGYEQFF. The chain has TRBV15 and TRBJ2-1; no firm D call. Germline lookup yields CDR1 LNHNV and CDR2 YYDKDF (reference sequence). The CDR3 extends over 14 amino acids. Trimming took 5 bases from V and 8 from J, leaving 16 bases between them. Looking up the rest from reference TRBV15 and TRBJ2-1 gives the full variable domain: DAMVIQNPRYQVTQFGKPVTLSCSQTLNHNVMYWYQQKSSQAPKLLFHYYDKDFNNEADTPDNFQSRRPNTSFCFLDIRSPGLGDTAMYLCATSVGPPGYEQFFGPGTRLTVL.

This clonotype was seen ten or more times. The chain joins TRBV5-1 to TRBJ2-3, with D unresolved. This CDR3 has 15 amino acids. V lost 4 bases and J lost 0, with 12 bases in between. Germline V gene sequence: CDR1 SGHRS, CDR2 YFSETQ. CDR3 coding DNA: TGCGCCAGCAGCAATAGAGTTCCTAGCACAGATACGCAGTATTTT. Encoded protein: CASSNRVPSTDTQYF.

The rearrangement uses TRBV11-3 and TRBJ2-7; 7 bases map to TRBD2. This CDR3 spans 15 amino acids. Germline V CDR1 and CDR2: SGHNT, YENEEA. J lost 2 bases, V lost 5 bases, and 9 bases had no gene match. Here the CDR3 DNA reads TGTGCCAGCAGCGGGGGGGAGTTTGGGCCCTACGAGCAGTACTTC. As protein: CASSGGEFGPYEQYF.

On this clonotype itself: A junction boundary mismatches the germline segment, possibly from a read error. The V gene is TRBV19, the J gene TRBJ2-1; a weak D match, TRBD2 (7 bases). Germline V gene lookup returns CDR1 LNHDA and CDR2 SQIVND (reference sequence). This CDR3 region has 16 residues. This CDR3 reads CASSTMGGLPANEQSF. The CDR3 nucleotides are TGTGCCAGTAGTACCATGGGGGGGCTACCAGCCAATGAGCAGTCCTTC.

The DNA of the CDR3 is TGCAGCGTGGACGAGGGACTAGCGGGATCCGAGCAGTACTTC. As protein: CSVDEGLAGSEQYF. The chain carries TRBV29-1 and TRBJ2-7, with TRBD2 identical over 13 bases. V lost 6 bases and J lost 6; bases outside the gene matches: 8. This CDR3 contains 14 residues. Looked up from germline, CDR1 is SQVTM and CDR2 is ANQGSEA.

As regards this clonotype: At one boundary the junction diverges from the germline segment, which might be a read error. The chain has TRBV28 and TRBJ2-7; D possibly corresponds to TRBD2 (5 bases). Germline V gene lookup returns CDR1 MDHEN and CDR2 SYDVKM. This CDR3 is 14 amino acids long. CDR3 nucleotides: TGTGCCAGCAGTTTAATGGGAACACCTGGCGGGCAGCACTTC. This sequence encodes CASSLMGTPGGQHF.

This clonotype was counted a few times. This chain links TRBV20-1 with TRBJ2-3; D is unresolved. This CDR3 comprises 11 residues. Germline V gives CDR1 DFQATT, CDR2 SNEGSKA (reference sequence). Written as DNA, the CDR3 is TGCAGAGCCCGGCAAACAGATACGCAGTATTTT. Translation: CRARQTDTQYF.

V gene TRBV6-1 combines with J gene TRBJ1-1; possibly TRBD1 for D (6 bases). CDR1 MNHNS and CDR2 SASEGT come from the germline V gene. V shed 6 bases and J shed 4 bases, with 15 bases lying between them. The CDR3 covers 14 residues. The DNA of the CDR3 is TGTGCCAGCAGGGCCTTGGGGGGCGGCACTGAAGCTTTCTTT. It encodes CASRALGGGTEAFF.

A remark on this clonotype: An end of the junction differs from the germline gene, which may be a read error. V is TRBV6-5 and J is TRBJ1-6, with 7 nucleotides matching TRBD1. The CDR3 consists of 17 residues. Germline V gives CDR1 MNHEY, CDR2 SVGAGI. The CDR3 reads CACSYSSFGTENPPLHF. CDR3 DNA: TGTGCCTGCAGTTACTCTTCATTTGGGACAGAAAATCCACCCCTCCACTTT.

As to this clonotype: A much larger clone differs from this one at a single base, so this may be a read error. The chain links TRBV7-2 to TRBJ1-4; D is unclear. Trimming removed 5 bases at V and 3 bases at J, with 7 bases between. The V gene's germline CDR1 is SGHTA and CDR2 FQGNSA. The CDR3 loop spans 13 amino acids. As DNA, the CDR3 is TGTGCCAGCAGCCCGAGGGCTAATGAAAAACTGTTTTTT. Protein sequence: CASSPRANEKLFF.

As for this clonotype: A much larger clone is a single base away; this may be a read error. This rearrangement joins TRBV30 to TRBJ2-1, with TRBD2 matching 15 bases. The end of the DNA is better explained by TRBJ2-7, so the J call may be wrong. Germline V gene data show CDR1 as GTSNPN and CDR2 as SVGIG (reference sequence). The CDR3 is 16 residues long. The CDR3 region has the DNA TGTGCCTGGAGGGGACTAGCGGGAGGCGGGGGCAATGAGCAGTACTTC. Translating it yields CAWRGLAGGGGNEQYF.

The sample holds many counts of this clonotype. The chain recombines TRBV24-1 with TRBJ2-3; D is unclear. Germline CDR1 reads KGHDR; CDR2 reads SFDVKD. The CDR3 runs to 15 residues. Trimming stripped 3 bases from V and 3 bases from J, with 12 bases between. In DNA, the CDR3 is TGTGCCACCAGTGATCCACGGGTAAGAACAGATACGCAGTATTTT. It codes for CATSDPRVRTDTQYF.

This clonotype has ten or more counts. The chain is built from TRBV6-1 and TRBJ1-5; 8 bases are shared with TRBD1. CDR1 is MNHNS and CDR2 is SASEGT in the germline V gene. There are 15 residues in the CDR3. V lost 2 bases, J lost 7 bases, and 7 bases stayed unmatched. This chain's CDR3 is CASSELWTGPQPQHF. The CDR3 DNA is TGTGCCAGCAGTGAACTCTGGACAGGGCCACAGCCCCAGCATTTT.

V usage is TRBV6-2 or TRBV6-3 and J usage is TRBJ2-2; D not resolved. Between the trimmed V and J ends, which lost 6 bases and 4 bases, there was a span of 12 bases. This CDR3 region has 14 residues. Germline assignment: CDR1 MNHEY and CDR2 SVGEGT. CDR3 nucleotides: TGTGCCAGCAGCGGCACTCCGGGCACCGGGGAGCTGTTTTTT. The encoded protein is CASSGTPGTGELFF.

For this clonotype: Being one base from a much bigger clone, this may be a read error. The chain carries TRBV20-1 and TRBJ2-2, with TRBD1 as a possible D gene (6 bases). The CDR3 runs 15 residues. Germline CDR1 DFQATT, CDR2 SNEGSKA (reference sequence). Here the CDR3 reads CSAEALLSPSGELSF. CDR3 nucleotides: TGCAGTGCGGAAGCCCTCCTGTCCCCTTCAGGGGAGCTGTCTTTT.

This clonotype was picked up many times. The chain uses TRBV7-9 and TRBJ2-7; no clear D gene. V was clipped by 1 base and J by 6 bases, with 4 bases between them. The CDR3 contains 11 residues. Germline CDR1 reads SEHNR; CDR2 reads FQNEAQ (reference sequence). The CDR3 nucleotides read TGTGCCAGCAGCTTAGGGGCCGAGCAGTACTTC. Encoded protein: CASSLGAEQYF.

CDR3 coding DNA: TGTGCCAGCAGCCAAGATAAGGCTAGCGGACCCTACGAGCAGTACTTC. It yields the protein CASSQDKASGPYEQYF. V gene TRBV14 combines with J gene TRBJ2-7; 7 bases fit TRBD2. The CDR3 consists of 16 residues. CDR1 is SGHDN, CDR2 FVKESK, per germline. Trimming cost V 0 bases and J 2 bases; bases outside gene matches: 7.